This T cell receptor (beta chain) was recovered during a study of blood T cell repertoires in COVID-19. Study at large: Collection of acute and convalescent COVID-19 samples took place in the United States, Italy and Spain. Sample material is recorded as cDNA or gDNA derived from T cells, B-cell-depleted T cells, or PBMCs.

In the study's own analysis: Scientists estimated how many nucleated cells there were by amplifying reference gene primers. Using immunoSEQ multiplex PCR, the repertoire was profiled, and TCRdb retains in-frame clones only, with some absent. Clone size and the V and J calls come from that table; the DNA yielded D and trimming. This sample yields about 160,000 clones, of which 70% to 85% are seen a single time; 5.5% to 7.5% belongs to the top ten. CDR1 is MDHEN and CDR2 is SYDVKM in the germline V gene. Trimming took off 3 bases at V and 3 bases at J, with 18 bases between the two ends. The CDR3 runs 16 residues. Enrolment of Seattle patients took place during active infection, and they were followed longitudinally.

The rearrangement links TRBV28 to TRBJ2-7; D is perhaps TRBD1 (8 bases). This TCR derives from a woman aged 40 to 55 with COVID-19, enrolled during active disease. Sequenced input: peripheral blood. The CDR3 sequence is CASSFATGGGDYEQYF. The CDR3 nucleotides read TGTGCCAGCAGTTTCGCAACAGGGGGGGGTGACTACGAGCAGTACTTC.